The 21 T cell receptor beta chains below come from one sample, sequenced in a study of cytomegalovirus exposure and HLA in healthy donors. Both 60 Vbeta primers and 13 Jbeta primers went into the PCR. The table came from immunoSEQ multiplex PCR; TCRdb's copy has only in-frame clones and leaves some out. This table holds some 63,000 clones, 80% found once. The sample was PBMCs. Receptor source: a middle-aged woman in good health and CMV-seronegative.

A single count supports this clone. V usage is TRBV5-6 and J usage is TRBJ1-1; unclear D gene. This CDR3 is built from 14 residues. In germline, CDR1 is SGHDT, CDR2 YYEEEE. V lost 0 bases, J lost 0 bases, and 6 bases lay in between. CDR3 sequence (DNA): TGTGCCAGCAGCTTGGCAGGAATGAACACTGAAGCTTTCTTT. Translated: CASSLAGMNTEAFF. The full variable domain, rest sourced from reference TRBV5-6 and TRBJ1-1, is DAGVTQSPTHLIKTRGQQVTLRCSPKSGHDTVSWYQQALGQGPQFIFQYYEEEERQRGNFPDRFSGHQFPNYSSELNVNALLLGDSALYLCASSLAGMNTEAFFGQGTRLTVV.

V is TRBV19 and J is TRBJ2-7; 9 bases line up with TRBD1. The V gene's germline CDR1 is LNHDA and CDR2 SQIVND (reference sequence). This CDR3 comprises 15 residues. The V segment lost 4 bases and the J segment 3 bases; nucleotides outside the gene matches: 7. CDR3 amino acids: CASSNLQGAGYEQYF. The CDR3 nucleotides read TGTGCCAGTAGTAACCTACAGGGGGCTGGCTACGAGCAGTACTTC.

This sequence joins TRBV2 and TRBJ2-5, with D possibly matching TRBD2 (5 bases). The V and J ends lost 7 bases and 8 bases respectively, with 14 bases between them. The CDR3 totals 12 residues. Per the germline V gene, CDR1 is SNHLY and CDR2 is FYNNEI. The CDR3 here is CASKEAPATQYF. In DNA, the CDR3 is TGTGCCAGCAAGGAGGCCCCCGCTACCCAGTACTTC.

This clone was observed a single time. The chain combines TRBV29-1 with TRBJ1-2; possibly TRBD1 for D (5 bases). The CDR3 has 14 residues. V was pared by 1 base and J by 2 bases, with 11 bases between. Germline CDR1 reads SQVTM; CDR2 reads ANQGSEA. The DNA of the CDR3 is TGCAGCGTTGAAGGGCAGGGAATAAACTATGGCTACACCTTC. Translation gives CSVEGQGINYGYTF. The whole variable domain, filled in from reference TRBV29-1 and TRBJ1-2, reads SAVISQKPSRDICQRGTSLTIQCQVDSQVTMMFWYRQQPGQSLTLIATANQGSEATYESGFVIDKFPISRPNLTFSTLTVSNMSPEDSSIYLCSVEGQGINYGYTFGSGTRLTVV.

The genes are TRBV5-1 and TRBJ1-6, with D possibly being TRBD1 (6 bases). The V gene lost 4 bases and the J gene lost 3 bases, with 17 bases spanning the gap. Germline CDR1 reads SGHRS; CDR2 reads YFSETQ. CDR3 length: 17 residues. Written as DNA, the CDR3 is TGCGCCAGCAGCCAGGACCAACAGGGTTTCTATAATTCACCCCTCCACTTT. Amino acid sequence: CASSQDQQGFYNSPLHF.

V and J are TRBV4-1 and TRBJ2-7; a possible D gene is TRBD2 (6 bases). The germline CDR1 and CDR2 sequences are MGHRA and YSYEKL. The V end was cut by 0 bases, the J end by 2 bases, with 17 bases between. CDR3 length equals 17 residues. Written as DNA, the CDR3 is TGCGCCAGCAGCCAAGAATCCCAAGAAGCGGGCCCCTACGAGCAGTACTTC. Translation gives CASSQESQEAGPYEQYF.

V gene TRBV10-3 combines with J gene TRBJ2-1; 9 bases are shared with TRBD2. The junction had 5 bases not matched to a gene; V was cut back by 0 bases and J by 8 bases. Germline V gene data show CDR1 as ENHRY and CDR2 as SYGVKD. CDR3 length equals 15 residues. CDR3 protein: CAISESLAGPHEQFF. CDR3 nucleotide sequence: TGTGCCATCAGTGAGTCCCTAGCGGGACCCCATGAGCAGTTCTTC.

This chain joins TRBV5-6 and TRBJ2-2, with TRBD2 matching over 7 bases. Trimming removed 0 bases from V and 1 base from J; junction bases left unmatched: 9. The germline gives CDR1 SGHDT, CDR2 YYEEEE. This CDR3 has 18 amino acids. Here the CDR3 DNA reads TGTGCCAGCAGCTTGGGTCTGGCTAGCGGAAGGAACACCGGGGAGCTGTTTTTT. It yields the protein CASSLGLASGRNTGELFF.

The V gene is TRBV5-1, the J gene TRBJ2-3; 8 nucleotides line up with TRBD2. Unmatched junction bases numbered 6, after V lost 4 bases and J lost 2 bases. The V gene's germline CDR1 is SGHRS and CDR2 YFSETQ. This CDR3 has 15 residues. The CDR3: CASSPAGGDTDTQYF. DNA of the CDR3: TGCGCCAGCAGCCCCGCCGGGGGGGACACAGATACGCAGTATTTT.

This chain links TRBV30 with TRBJ2-7; D is perhaps TRBD2 (6 bases). Germline V gene sequence: CDR1 GTSNPN, CDR2 SVGIG (reference sequence). With 0 bases removed from V and 0 bases from J, the gap between germline ends came to 9 bases. The CDR3 extends over 14 amino acids. CDR3 DNA sequence: TGTGCCTGGAGTGTCACGGGACTCTCCTACGAGCAGTACTTC. Amino acid sequence: CAWSVTGLSYEQYF.

This clone occurred once. The genes are TRBV19 and TRBJ1-1; 12 positions agree with TRBD1. Germline assignment: CDR1 LNHDA and CDR2 SQIVND (reference sequence). After removal of 3 bases from V and 3 bases from J, the junction contained 2 bases not matched to a gene. The CDR3 is made up of 15 amino acids. CDR3 in DNA: TGTGCCAGTAGTATGGGACAGGGGGCTTACACTGAAGCTTTCTTT. Protein sequence: CASSMGQGAYTEAFF.

CDR3 region: CASSPQGGNEQFF. The CDR3 DNA follows: TGTGCCAGCAGCCCCCAGGGGGGCAATGAGCAGTTCTTC. The V gene is TRBV7-2, the J gene TRBJ2-1; D is perhaps TRBD1 (7 bases). CDR3 size: 13 residues. With 5 bases removed from V and 6 bases from J, the gap between germline ends came to 11 bases. The V gene's germline CDR1 is SGHTA and CDR2 FQGNSA.

This clone was counted once. The V gene is TRBV2, the J gene TRBJ2-1; perhaps TRBD2 as D (6 bases). This CDR3 is 16 amino acids long. Germline-derived CDR1 and CDR2 are SNHLY and FYNNEI. The V and J ends lost 2 bases and 8 bases respectively, with 19 bases between them. The CDR3 loop reads CASSEPGLAHLHEQFF. The CDR3 nucleotides are TGTGCCAGCAGTGAACCGGGGCTAGCGCACCTCCATGAGCAGTTCTTC. The variable domain in full, completed from reference TRBV2 and TRBJ2-1, reads EPEVTQTPSHQVTQMGQEVILRCVPISNHLYFYWYRQILGQKVEFLVSFYNNEISEKSEIFDDQFSVERPDGSNFTLKIRSTKLEDSAMYFCASSEPGLAHLHEQFFGPGTRLTVL.

The chain employs TRBV28 and TRBJ2-1; 9 nucleotides match TRBD2. V shed 4 bases, J shed 5 bases, and the junction held 6 bases outside the gene matches. The CDR3 extends over 15 amino acids. Germline-derived CDR1 and CDR2 are MDHEN and SYDVKM. For the CDR3, the DNA is TGTGCCAGCAGTTCAAGGACTAGCGAACACAATGAGCAGTTCTTC. Translation gives CASSSRTSEHNEQFF.

The chain links TRBV10-3 to TRBJ1-1; unclear D gene. From germline, CDR1 is ENHRY and CDR2 SYGVKD. This CDR3 contains 15 residues. Trimming left V 3 bases short and J 5 bases short, with 16 bases between. CDR3 bases: TGTGCCATCAGTGAAGGCAGTAGAGGCCTAACTGAAGCTTTCTTT. It encodes CAISEGSRGLTEAFF.

This chain connects TRBV11-2 to TRBJ1-2, with a possible D match to TRBD1 (6 bases). Deletions cut 5 bases from V and 0 bases from J, with 13 bases between. Looked up from germline, CDR1 is SGHAT and CDR2 is FQNNGV. The CDR3 runs 15 residues. The CDR3 here is CASSRNRVTNYGYTF. CDR3 nucleotide sequence: TGTGCCAGCAGCCGCAACAGGGTGACTAACTATGGCTACACCTTC.

The gene calls are TRBV5-1 and TRBJ1-2; 10 bases match TRBD1. The germline V gene encodes CDR1 SGHRS and CDR2 YFSETQ. The CDR3 is 14 residues long. With 4 bases clipped from V and 4 bases from J, the junction kept 4 bases outside the gene matches. CDR3 sequence: CASSMGQGPYGYTF. DNA for the CDR3: TGCGCCAGCAGCATGGGACAGGGGCCCTATGGCTACACCTTC.

The chain uses TRBV30 and TRBJ2-1; TRBD2 agrees at 7 bases. With V trimmed by 5 bases and J by 7 bases, 8 bases remained unmatched. CDR1 and CDR2 (germline): GTSNPN, SVGIG (reference sequence). The CDR3 is 13 amino acids. CDR3 in amino acids: CAWARLARNEQFF. CDR3 sequence (DNA): TGTGCCTGGGCAAGACTAGCAAGGAATGAGCAGTTCTTC.

V usage is TRBV28 and J usage is TRBJ1-1; 7 positions agree with TRBD1. J was trimmed by 5 bases and V by 5 bases; bases with no gene match: 11. Germline V lookup: CDR1 MDHEN, CDR2 SYDVKM. The length of the CDR3 is 15 residues. The CDR3 sequence: CASSRQGGGWTEAFF. The CDR3 DNA reads as TGTGCCAGCAGTCGCCAGGGGGGTGGTTGGACTGAAGCTTTCTTT.

The J gene is TRBJ1-5, the V gene TRBV19; perhaps TRBD1 as D (6 bases). The germline V and J ends were trimmed by 5 bases and 0 bases, with 11 bases remaining between them. Looked up from germline, CDR1 is LNHDA and CDR2 is SQIVND (reference sequence). The CDR3 consists of 15 residues. CDR3 DNA: TGTGCCAGTAGTTTCCAGGGGAATAGCAATCAGCCCCAGCATTTT. It codes for CASSFQGNSNQPQHF. Full variable domain (missing parts from reference TRBV19 and TRBJ1-5): DGGITQSPKYLFRKEGQNVTLSCEQNLNHDAMYWYRQDPGQGLRLIYYSQIVNDFQKGDIAEGYSVSREKKESFPLTVTSAQKNPTAFYLCASSFQGNSNQPQHFGDGTRLSIL.

This clone was detected once. V usage is TRBV7-2 and J usage is TRBJ2-3, with TRBD2 matching 7 bases. Germline assignment: CDR1 SGHTA and CDR2 FQGNSA. Losses at the gene ends were 0 bases for V and 9 bases for J; bases not matched to a gene: 9. CDR3 length: 15 residues. The CDR3 loop reads CASSLALAARLTQYF. CDR3 DNA sequence: TGTGCCAGCAGCTTAGCCCTAGCGGCGAGGCTCACGCAGTATTTT.